This T cell receptor beta chain is from a study of cytomegalovirus exposure and HLA in healthy donors. Across the study: An early release of data contained roughly 90 million unique TCRs, which came from HLA-typed donors. Whole-study findings and limits: Using a false discovery rate of 0.05, a later analysis showed that 15,000 to 20,000 TCR beta sequences were associated with HLA alleles. A missense variant in DCLRE1C was later tied to TCR beta V- and J-gene trimming.

About this clone itself: Its antigen is not identified. Because the CDR3's place on the DNA is in doubt, the DNA is left out and the CDR3 is given as listed by TCRdb.

PCR used 60 Vbeta primers and 13 Jbeta primers. Measured with immunoSEQ multiplex PCR; TCRdb has only the in-frame clones, and not every one. The repertoire holds about 180,000 clones, with around 76% as singletons. The CDR3 length equals 15 residues, ends included. The V gene's germline CDR1 is SGDLS and CDR2 YYNGEE. This chain uses TRBV9 with TRBJ2-1; the table assigns TRBD2, which was not confirmed against the DNA. The sequence was obtained from a woman younger than 45 in good health and CMV-seropositive. Sample: PBMCs. Here the CDR3 reads CASSFGPGLYNEQFF.